This T cell receptor (beta chain) comes out of a study of OX40 agonist ivuxolimab in advanced cancers. The table came from immunoSEQ multiplex PCR; TCRdb's copy has only in-frame clones and leaves some out. Altogether tens of thousands of clones are present, more than 75% being singletons, with the ten largest covering around 1.8%. The CDR3 loop spans 14 amino acids. The germline V gene encodes CDR1 SEHNR and CDR2 FQNEAQ (reference sequence). Trimming removed 1 base at V and 4 bases at J, with 10 bases between. Sample: CD4+ or CD8+ T cells sorted from blood, taken in a trial of the OX40 agonist ivuxolimab. The sequence was obtained from an adult with an advanced solid tumor such as melanoma, head and neck, liver or kidney cancer. The genes are TRBV7-9 and TRBJ1-1; tentatively, D is TRBD1 (6 bases). In nucleotides, the CDR3 is TGTGCCAGCAGCTTAGGACAGGATCTCACTGAAGCTTTCTTT. Translating gives CASSLGQDLTEAFF.